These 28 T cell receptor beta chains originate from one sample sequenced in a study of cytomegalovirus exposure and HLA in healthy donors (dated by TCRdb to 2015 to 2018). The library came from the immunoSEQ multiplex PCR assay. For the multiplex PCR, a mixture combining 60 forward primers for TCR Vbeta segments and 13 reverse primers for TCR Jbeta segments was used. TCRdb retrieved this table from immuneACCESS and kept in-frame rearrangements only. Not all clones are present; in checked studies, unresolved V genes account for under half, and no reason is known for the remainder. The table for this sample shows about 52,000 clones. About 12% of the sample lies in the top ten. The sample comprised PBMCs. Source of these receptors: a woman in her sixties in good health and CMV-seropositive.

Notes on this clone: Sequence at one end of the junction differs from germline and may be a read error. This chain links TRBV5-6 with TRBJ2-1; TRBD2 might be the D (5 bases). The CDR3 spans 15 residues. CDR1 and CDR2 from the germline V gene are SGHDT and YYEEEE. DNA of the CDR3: TGTGCCAGCAGGATGACGGGGAGCTCCGACAATGAGCAGTTCTTC. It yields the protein CASRMTGSSDNEQFF.

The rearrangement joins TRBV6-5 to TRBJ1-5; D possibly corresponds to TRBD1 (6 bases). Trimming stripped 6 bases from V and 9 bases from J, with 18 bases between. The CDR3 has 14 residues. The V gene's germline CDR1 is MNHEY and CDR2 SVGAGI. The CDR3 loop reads CASSNTGSLGPQHF. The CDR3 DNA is TGTGCCAGCAGCAATACAGGGTCCCTGGGGCCCCAGCATTTT.

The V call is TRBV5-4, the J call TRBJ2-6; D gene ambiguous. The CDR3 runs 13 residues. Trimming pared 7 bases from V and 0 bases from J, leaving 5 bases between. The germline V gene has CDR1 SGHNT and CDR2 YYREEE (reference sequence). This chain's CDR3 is CASDISGANVLTF. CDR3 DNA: TGTGCCAGCGACATCTCTGGGGCCAACGTCCTGACTTTC.

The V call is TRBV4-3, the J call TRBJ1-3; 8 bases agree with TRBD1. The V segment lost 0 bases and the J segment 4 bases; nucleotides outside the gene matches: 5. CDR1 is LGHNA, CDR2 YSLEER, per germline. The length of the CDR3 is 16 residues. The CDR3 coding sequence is TGCGCCAGCAGCCAAGATCCTCAGGGGGCAGGAAACACCATATATTTT. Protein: CASSQDPQGAGNTIYF.

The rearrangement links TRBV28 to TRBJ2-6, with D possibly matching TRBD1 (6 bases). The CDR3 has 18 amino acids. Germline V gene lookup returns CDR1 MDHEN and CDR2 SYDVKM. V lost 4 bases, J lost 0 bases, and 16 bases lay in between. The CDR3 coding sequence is TGTGCCAGCAGTTGGAACTACAGGGAGCTCTCTGGGGCCAACGTCCTGACTTTC. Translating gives CASSWNYRELSGANVLTF.

The CDR3 protein is CASSQTGKGHEQYF. The CDR3 DNA reads as TGTGCCAGCAGTCAGACAGGGAAAGGACACGAGCAGTACTTC. V and J are TRBV28 and TRBJ2-7; 7 nucleotides match TRBD1. The CDR3 spans 14 residues. With V trimmed by 5 bases and J by 5 bases, 9 bases remained unmatched. The V gene's germline CDR1 is MDHEN and CDR2 SYDVKM.

CDR3 loop: CASSGGGQGQETQYF. CDR3 in DNA: TGTGCCAGCAGTGGGGGAGGGCAGGGGCAAGAGACCCAGTACTTC. The V call is TRBV6-1, the J call TRBJ2-5; D might be TRBD2 (7 bases). Between the trimmed V and J ends, which lost 4 bases and 2 bases, there was a span of 14 bases. The length of the CDR3 is 15 residues. CDR1 MNHNS and CDR2 SASEGT come from the germline V gene.

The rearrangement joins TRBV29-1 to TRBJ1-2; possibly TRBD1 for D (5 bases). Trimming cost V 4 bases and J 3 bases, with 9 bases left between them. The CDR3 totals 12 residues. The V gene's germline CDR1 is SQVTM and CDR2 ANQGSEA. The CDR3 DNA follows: TGCAGCGTTGTCACAGGAGACTATGGCTACACCTTC. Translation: CSVVTGDYGYTF.

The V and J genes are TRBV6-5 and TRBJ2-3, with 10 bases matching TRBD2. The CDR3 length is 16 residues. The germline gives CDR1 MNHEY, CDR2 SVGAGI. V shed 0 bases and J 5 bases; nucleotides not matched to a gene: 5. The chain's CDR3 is CASSYSFSGGIDTQYF. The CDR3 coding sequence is TGTGCCAGCAGTTACTCTTTTAGCGGGGGGATAGATACGCAGTATTTT.

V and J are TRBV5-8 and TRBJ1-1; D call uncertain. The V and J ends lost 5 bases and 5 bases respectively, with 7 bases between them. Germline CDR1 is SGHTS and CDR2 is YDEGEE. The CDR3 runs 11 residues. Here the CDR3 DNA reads TGTGCCAGCAGTGGTGCGACTGAAGCTTTCTTT. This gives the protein CASSGATEAFF. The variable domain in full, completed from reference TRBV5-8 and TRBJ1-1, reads EAGVTQSPTHLIKTRGQQATLRCSPISGHTSVYWYQQALGLGLQFLLWYDEGEERNRGNFPPRFSGRQFPNYSSELNVNALELEDSALYLCASSGATEAFFGQGTRLTVV.

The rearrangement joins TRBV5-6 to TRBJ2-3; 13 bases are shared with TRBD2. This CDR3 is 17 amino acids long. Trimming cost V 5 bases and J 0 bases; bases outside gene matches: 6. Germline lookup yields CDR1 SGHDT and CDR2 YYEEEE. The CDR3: CASRRTSGGLSTDTQYF. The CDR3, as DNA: TGTGCCAGCAGAAGGACTAGCGGGGGCCTAAGCACAGATACGCAGTATTTT.

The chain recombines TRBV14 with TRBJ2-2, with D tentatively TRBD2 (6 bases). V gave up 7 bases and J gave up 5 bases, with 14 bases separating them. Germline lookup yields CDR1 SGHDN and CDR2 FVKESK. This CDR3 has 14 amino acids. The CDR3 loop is CASTGARGTGELFF. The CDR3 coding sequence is TGTGCCAGCACCGGGGCACGGGGGACCGGGGAGCTGTTTTTT.

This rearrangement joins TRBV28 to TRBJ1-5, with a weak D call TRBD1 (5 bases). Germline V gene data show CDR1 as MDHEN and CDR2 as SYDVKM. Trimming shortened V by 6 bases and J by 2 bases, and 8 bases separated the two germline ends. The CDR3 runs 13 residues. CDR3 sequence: CASRAGGNQPQHF. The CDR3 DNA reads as TGTGCCAGCAGAGCGGGGGGCAATCAGCCCCAGCATTTT.

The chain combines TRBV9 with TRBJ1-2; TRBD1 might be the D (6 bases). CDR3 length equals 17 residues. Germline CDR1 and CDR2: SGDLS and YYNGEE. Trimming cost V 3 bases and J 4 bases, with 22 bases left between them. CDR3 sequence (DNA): TGTGCCAGCAGCGATAGCAAAAGGACAGAATGGGCCTATGGCTACACCTTC. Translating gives CASSDSKRTEWAYGYTF.

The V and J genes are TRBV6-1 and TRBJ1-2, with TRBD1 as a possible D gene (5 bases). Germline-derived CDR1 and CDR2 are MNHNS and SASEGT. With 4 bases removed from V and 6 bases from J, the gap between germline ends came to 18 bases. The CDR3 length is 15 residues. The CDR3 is CASSGPLGRENGYTF. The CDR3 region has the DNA TGTGCCAGCAGTGGCCCTTTGGGCAGGGAAAATGGCTACACCTTC.

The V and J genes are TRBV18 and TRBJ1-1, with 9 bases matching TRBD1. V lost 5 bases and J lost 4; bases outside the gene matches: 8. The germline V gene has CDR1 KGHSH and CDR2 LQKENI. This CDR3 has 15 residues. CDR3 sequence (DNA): TGTGCCAGCTCAACGGGGACAGGGACGGGCACTGAAGCTTTCTTT. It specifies CASSTGTGTGTEAFF.

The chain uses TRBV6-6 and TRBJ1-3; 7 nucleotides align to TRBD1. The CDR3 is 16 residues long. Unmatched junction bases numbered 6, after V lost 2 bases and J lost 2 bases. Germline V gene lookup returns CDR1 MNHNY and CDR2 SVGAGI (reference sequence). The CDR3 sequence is CASSYTRQGPGNTIYF. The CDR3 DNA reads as TGTGCCAGCAGTTACACGCGACAGGGTCCTGGAAACACCATATATTTT.

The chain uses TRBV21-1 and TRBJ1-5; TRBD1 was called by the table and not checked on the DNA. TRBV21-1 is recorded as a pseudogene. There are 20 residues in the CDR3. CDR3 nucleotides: TGTGCCAGCAGCAAATTCGCCGGACAGGGTTCAAGGGACAGCAATCAGCCCCAGCATTTT. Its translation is CASSKFAGQGSRDSNQPQHF.

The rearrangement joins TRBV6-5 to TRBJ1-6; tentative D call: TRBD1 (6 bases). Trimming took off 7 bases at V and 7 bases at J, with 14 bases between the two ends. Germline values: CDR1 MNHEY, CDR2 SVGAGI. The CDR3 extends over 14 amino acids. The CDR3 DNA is TGTGCCAGCACAGTAGGGGGGGGGAATTCACCCCTCCACTTT. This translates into CASTVGGGNSPLHF.

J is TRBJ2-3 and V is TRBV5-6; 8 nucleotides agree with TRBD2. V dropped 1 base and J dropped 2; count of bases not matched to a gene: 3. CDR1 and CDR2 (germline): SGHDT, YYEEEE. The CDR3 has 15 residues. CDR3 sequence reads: CASSLLRGDTDTQYF. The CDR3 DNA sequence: TGTGCCAGCAGCTTGCTGCGGGGGGACACAGATACGCAGTATTTT.

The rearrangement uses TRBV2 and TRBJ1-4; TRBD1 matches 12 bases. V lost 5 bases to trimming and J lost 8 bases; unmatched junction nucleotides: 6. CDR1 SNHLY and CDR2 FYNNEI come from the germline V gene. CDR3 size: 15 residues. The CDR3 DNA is TGTGCCAGCAGTCAGTGGGGACAGGGGGCCGAAAAACTGTTTTTT. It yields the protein CASSQWGQGAEKLFF.

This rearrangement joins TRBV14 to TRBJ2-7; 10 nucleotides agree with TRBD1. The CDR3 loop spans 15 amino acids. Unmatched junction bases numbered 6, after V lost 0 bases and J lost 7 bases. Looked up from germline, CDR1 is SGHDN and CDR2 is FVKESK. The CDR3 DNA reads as TGTGCCAGCAGCCAAGATCGACAGGGGGCTAGGGAGCAGTACTTC. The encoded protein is CASSQDRQGAREQYF.

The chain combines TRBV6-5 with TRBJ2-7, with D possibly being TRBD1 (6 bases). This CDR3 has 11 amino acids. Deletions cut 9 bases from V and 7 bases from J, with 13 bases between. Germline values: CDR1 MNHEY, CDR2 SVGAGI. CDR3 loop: CARSEGGEQYF. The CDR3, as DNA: TGTGCCAGAAGTGAAGGGGGAGAGCAGTACTTC.

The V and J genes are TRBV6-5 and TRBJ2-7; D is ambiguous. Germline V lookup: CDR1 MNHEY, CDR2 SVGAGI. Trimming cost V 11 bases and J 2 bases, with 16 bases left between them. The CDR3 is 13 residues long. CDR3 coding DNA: TGTGCCGCGGCCAGTGGTGGAGCCTACGAGCAGTACTTC. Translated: CAAASGGAYEQYF.

CDR3 amino acids: CASSGLSGSSYEQYF. In nucleotides, the CDR3 is TGTGCCAGCAGTGGTCTATCGGGATCTTCCTACGAGCAGTACTTC. This chain connects TRBV6-1 to TRBJ2-7, with D possibly being TRBD2 (5 bases). Germline-derived CDR1 and CDR2 are MNHNS and SASEGT. The CDR3 length is 15 residues. V was trimmed by 4 bases and J by 1 base, leaving 14 bases between them.

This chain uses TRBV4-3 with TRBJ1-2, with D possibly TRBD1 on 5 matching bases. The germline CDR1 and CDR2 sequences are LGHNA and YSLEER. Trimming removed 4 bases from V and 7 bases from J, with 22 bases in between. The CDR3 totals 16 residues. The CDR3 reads CASSPGGTSKAPGYTF. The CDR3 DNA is TGCGCCAGCAGCCCCGGGGGGACCTCAAAAGCCCCTGGCTACACCTTC.

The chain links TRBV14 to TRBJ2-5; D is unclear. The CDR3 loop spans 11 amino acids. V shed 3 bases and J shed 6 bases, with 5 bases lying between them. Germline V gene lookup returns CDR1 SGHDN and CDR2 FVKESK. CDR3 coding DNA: TGTGCCAGCAGCCACGCGCAGACCCAGTACTTC. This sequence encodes CASSHAQTQYF.

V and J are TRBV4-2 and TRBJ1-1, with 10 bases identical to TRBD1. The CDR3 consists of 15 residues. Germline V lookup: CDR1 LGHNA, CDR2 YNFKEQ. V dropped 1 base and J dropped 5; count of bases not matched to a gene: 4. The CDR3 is CASSQGDRGRTEAFF. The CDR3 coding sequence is TGTGCCAGCAGCCAAGGAGACAGGGGGCGGACTGAAGCTTTCTTT.